This TCR beta chain was captured by sequencing in a study of CD8+CD57+ T cells in acquired aplastic anemia. Study background: Sorted cells (CD4+ and CD8+) yielded DNA amounts that averaged about 3.4 ug. Whole-study results and caveats: Simpson's diversity of CD8+ cells was not significantly different in patients compared with controls.

This CDR3 spans 15 amino acids. V was trimmed by 5 bases and J by 7 bases, leaving 15 bases between them. Germline assignment: CDR1 SGHAT and CDR2 FQNNGV. Points on this clonotype: The antigen is unknown.

Genomic DNA served as template for TCR beta VDJ and CDR3 profiling. TCRdb re-derived calls from the reads in MiXCR, one entry per CDR3 protein. The table includes hundreds of thousands of distinct CDR3 sequences, 65% to 80% detected once. The chain couples TRBV11-2 to TRBJ1-6, with a possible D match to TRBD1 (5 bases). This TCR was sampled from a human donor in good health, serving as a control. The sample comprised sorted CD4+, CD8+, or CD8+CD57+ T cells (not recorded which) from PBMCs. CDR3: CASSVSTTENSPLHF. Here the CDR3 DNA reads TGTGCCAGCAGCGTCTCCACGACAGAGAATTCACCCCTCCACTTT.